One T cell receptor beta chain is described in this entry. What it binds is not known. Original processing notes: After removing out-of-frame reads, over 2 million distinct TCRbeta sequences remained. Profiled with immunoSEQ multiplex PCR; TCRdb holds only in-frame clones, not every one. The D gene and trimming were derived from the DNA, and the V and J assignments and clone size from that table. The sample consists of over 40,000 clones, about four fifths of them appearing once. The sort gate was single viable CD3+CD4+CD8-CD45RO+ cells for memory CD4+ T cells. The ends lost 3 bases at V and 6 bases at J; junction bases unmatched: 17. Germline V lookup: CDR1 SNHLY, CDR2 FYNNEI. The CDR3 consists of 18 residues. This specimen comes from a study of memory CD4+ T cells and cytomegalovirus serostatus. Study information: Of the healthy Belgian adults, fewer than 10 were CMV seropositive and more than 20 seronegative.

Study-wide points: About 40% of the roughly 160 known CMV-associated TCRbeta sequences appeared in CD4+ memory.

This receptor was taken from an adult in good health and CMV-seronegative. The chain is built from TRBV2 and TRBJ2-3; 8 bases map to TRBD1. Sequencing was carried out using memory CD4+ T cells from blood. In DNA form, the CDR3 reads TGTGCCAGCAGTGATACACCGAGGACAGGGAGAAGTAAGGATACGCAGTATTTT. Translation: CASSDTPRTGRSKDTQYF.